The present TCR beta chain was sequenced within a study of T cell responses to AZD1222 COVID-19 vaccine. Clones were read by immunoSEQ multiplex PCR, and TCRdb kept only the in-frame ones, dropping some. The table records fewer than 150,000 clones, 93% of them present only once. V lost 3 bases and J 4 bases, leaving 10 bases between the germline ends. Germline values: CDR1 MNHEY, CDR2 SMNVEV (reference sequence). This CDR3 is built from 13 residues. The chain is built from TRBV27 and TRBJ2-7; D is unresolved. This receptor was taken from an adult in good health. Source: peripheral blood, taken on day 0 of AZD1222 vaccination. The CDR3 sequence is CASSLASEYEQYF. CDR3 bases: TGTGCCAGCAGTTTGGCCAGTGAGTACGAGCAGTACTTC.